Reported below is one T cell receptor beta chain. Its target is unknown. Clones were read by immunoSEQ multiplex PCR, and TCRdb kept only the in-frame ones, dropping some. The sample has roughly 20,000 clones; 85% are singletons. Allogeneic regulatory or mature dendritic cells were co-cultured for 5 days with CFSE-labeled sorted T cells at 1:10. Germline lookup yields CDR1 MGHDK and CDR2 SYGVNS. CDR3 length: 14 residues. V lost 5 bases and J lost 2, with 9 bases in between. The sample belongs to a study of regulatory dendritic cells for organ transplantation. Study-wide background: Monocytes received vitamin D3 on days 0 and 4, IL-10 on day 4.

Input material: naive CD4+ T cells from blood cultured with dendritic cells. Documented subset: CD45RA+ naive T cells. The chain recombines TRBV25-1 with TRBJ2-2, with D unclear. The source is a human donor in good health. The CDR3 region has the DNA TGTGCCAGCAGTCGCCAGAGCAACACCGGGGAGCTGTTTTTT. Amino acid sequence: CASSRQSNTGELFF.